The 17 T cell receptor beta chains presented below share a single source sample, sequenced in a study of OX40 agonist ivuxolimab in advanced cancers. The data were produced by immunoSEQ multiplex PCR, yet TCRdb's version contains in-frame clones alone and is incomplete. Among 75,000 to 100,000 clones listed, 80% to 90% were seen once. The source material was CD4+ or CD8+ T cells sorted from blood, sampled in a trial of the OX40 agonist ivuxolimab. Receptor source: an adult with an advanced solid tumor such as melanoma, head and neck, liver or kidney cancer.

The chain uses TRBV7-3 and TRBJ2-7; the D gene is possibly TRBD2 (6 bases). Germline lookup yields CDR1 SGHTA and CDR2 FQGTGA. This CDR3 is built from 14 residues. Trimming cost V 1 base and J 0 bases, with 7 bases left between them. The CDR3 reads CASSLSGDSYEQYF. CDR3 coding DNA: TGTGCCAGCAGCTTAAGCGGGGACTCCTACGAGCAGTACTTC.

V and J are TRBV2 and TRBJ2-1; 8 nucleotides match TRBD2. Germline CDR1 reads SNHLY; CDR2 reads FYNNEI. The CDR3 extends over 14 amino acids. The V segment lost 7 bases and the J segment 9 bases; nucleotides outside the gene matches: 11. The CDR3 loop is CASIKSGSGGEQFF. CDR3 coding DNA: TGTGCCAGCATTAAAAGCGGGAGCGGTGGTGAGCAGTTCTTC.

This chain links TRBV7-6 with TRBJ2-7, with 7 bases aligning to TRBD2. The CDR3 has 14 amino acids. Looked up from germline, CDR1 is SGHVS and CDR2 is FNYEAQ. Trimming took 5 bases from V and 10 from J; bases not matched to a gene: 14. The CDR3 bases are TGTGCCAGCAGCCCTATTTCGGGGGGTGGTCAACAGTACTTC. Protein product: CASSPISGGGQQYF.

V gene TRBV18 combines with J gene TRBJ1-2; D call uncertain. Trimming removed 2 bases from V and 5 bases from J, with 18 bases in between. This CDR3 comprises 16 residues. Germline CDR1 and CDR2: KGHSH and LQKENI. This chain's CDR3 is CASSPEGQDGGYGYTF. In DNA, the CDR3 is TGTGCCAGCTCACCAGAGGGTCAGGACGGTGGTTATGGCTACACCTTC.

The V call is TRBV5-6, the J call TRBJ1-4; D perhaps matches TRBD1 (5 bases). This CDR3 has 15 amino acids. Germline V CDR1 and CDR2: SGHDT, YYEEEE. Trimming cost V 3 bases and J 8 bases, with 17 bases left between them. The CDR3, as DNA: TGTGCCAGCAGCTCCGGCCCTAGGGGTATCGAAAAACTGTTTTTT. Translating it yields CASSSGPRGIEKLFF. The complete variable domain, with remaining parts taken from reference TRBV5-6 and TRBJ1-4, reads DAGVTQSPTHLIKTRGQQVTLRCSPKSGHDTVSWYQQALGQGPQFIFQYYEEEERQRGNFPDRFSGHQFPNYSSELNVNALLLGDSALYLCASSSGPRGIEKLFFGSGTQLSVL.

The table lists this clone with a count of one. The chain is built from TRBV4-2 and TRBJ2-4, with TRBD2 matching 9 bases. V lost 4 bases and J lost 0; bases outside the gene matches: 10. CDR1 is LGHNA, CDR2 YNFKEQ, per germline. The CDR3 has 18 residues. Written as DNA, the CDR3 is TGTGCCAGCAGCCCCTGGGAGCTAGCGGGGAAAGCCAAAAACATTCAGTACTTC. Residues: CASSPWELAGKAKNIQYF.

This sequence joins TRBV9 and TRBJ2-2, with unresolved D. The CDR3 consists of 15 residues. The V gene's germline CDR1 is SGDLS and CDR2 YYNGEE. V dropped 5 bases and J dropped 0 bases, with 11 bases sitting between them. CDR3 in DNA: TGTGCCAGCAGTCAGCTAGTCTCGAACACCGGGGAGCTGTTTTTT. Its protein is CASSQLVSNTGELFF.

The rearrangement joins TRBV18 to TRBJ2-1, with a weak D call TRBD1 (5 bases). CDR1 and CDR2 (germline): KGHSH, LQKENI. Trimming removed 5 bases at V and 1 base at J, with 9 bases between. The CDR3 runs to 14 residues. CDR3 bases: TGTGCCAGCTCAGCTAGGGGTTCCTACAATGAGCAGTTCTTC. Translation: CASSARGSYNEQFF.

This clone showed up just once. CDR3 protein: CASSPYGQRNEKLFF. The CDR3 DNA reads TGTGCCAGCAGCCCCTACGGACAGCGTAATGAAAAACTGTTTTTT. The chain carries TRBV7-6 and TRBJ1-4; a weak D match, TRBD1 (6 bases). Germline-derived CDR1 and CDR2 are SGHVS and FNYEAQ. CDR3 size: 15 residues. V lost 5 bases and J lost 4, with 14 bases in between.

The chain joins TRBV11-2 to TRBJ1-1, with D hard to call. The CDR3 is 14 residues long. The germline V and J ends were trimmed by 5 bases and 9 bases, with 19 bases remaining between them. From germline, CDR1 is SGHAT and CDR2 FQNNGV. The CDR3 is CASSPLTSSGQAFF. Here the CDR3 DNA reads TGTGCCAGCAGCCCACTCACGAGTTCTGGGCAAGCTTTCTTT.

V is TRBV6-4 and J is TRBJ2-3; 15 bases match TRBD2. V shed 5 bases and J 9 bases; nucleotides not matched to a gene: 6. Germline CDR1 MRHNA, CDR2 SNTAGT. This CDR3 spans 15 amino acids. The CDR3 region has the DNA TGTGCCAGCAGTCCCGGACTAGCGGGGGGGCACACGCAGTATTTT. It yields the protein CASSPGLAGGHTQYF.

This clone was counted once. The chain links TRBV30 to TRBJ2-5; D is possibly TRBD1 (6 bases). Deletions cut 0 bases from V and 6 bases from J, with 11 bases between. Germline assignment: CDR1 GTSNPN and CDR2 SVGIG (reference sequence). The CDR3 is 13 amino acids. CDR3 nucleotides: TGTGCCTGGAGTGTAAACAGGGCAAAGACCCAGTACTTC. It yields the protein CAWSVNRAKTQYF.

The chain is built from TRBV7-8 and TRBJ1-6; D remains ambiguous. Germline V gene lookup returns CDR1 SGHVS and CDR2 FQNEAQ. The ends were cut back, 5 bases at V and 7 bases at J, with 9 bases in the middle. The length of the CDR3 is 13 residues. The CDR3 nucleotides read TGTGCCAGCAGCCCAGAGGCGAATTCACCCCTCCACTTT. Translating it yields CASSPEANSPLHF.

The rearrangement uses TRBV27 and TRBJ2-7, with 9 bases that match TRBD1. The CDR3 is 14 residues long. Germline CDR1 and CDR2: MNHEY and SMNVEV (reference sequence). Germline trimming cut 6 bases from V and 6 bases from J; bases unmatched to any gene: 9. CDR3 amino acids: CASRIDRDRVEQYF. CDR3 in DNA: TGTGCCAGCAGGATCGACCGGGACAGGGTCGAGCAGTACTTC.

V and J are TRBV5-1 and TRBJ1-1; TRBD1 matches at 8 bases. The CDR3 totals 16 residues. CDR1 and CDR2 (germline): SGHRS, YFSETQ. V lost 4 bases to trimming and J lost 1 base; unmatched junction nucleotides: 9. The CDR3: CASSLTRTGPNTEAFF. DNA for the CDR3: TGCGCCAGCAGCCTGACACGGACAGGGCCGAACACTGAAGCTTTCTTT. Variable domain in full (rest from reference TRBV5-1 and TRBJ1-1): KAGVTQTPRYLIKTRGQQVTLSCSPISGHRSVSWYQQTPGQGLQFLFEYFSETQRNKGNFPGRFSGRQFSNSRSEMNVSTLELGDSALYLCASSLTRTGPNTEAFFGQGTRLTVV.

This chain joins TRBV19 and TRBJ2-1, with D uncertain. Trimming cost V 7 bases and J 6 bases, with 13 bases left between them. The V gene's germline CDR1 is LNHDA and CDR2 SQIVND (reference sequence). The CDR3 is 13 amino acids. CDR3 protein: CASTTVLSNEQFF. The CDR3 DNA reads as TGTGCCAGTACCACCGTTCTAAGCAATGAGCAGTTCTTC.

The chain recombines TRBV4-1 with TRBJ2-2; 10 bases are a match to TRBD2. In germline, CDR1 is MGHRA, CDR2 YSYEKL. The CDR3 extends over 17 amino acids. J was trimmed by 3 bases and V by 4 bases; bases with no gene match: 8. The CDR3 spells CASSRGASGSYTGELFF. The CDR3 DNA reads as TGCGCCAGCAGCCGGGGGGCTAGCGGGAGTTACACCGGGGAGCTGTTTTTT.